This T cell receptor (beta chain) comes out of a study of control samples from healthy donors and cancer patients. Assay used: immunoSEQ multiplex PCR; TCRdb lists only in-frame clones, some missing. The table lists around 180,000 clones, 70% to 90% of them singletons, with under 5% in the top ten. This CDR3 region has 14 residues. The V and J ends lost 1 base and 2 bases respectively, with 8 bases between them. Germline V gives CDR1 MNHNY, CDR2 SVGAGI (reference sequence). The gene calls are TRBV6-6 and TRBJ2-5; D is uncertain. The receptor was derived from a woman in her thirties in good health. The material sequenced was blood. The CDR3: CASSYWQDQETQYF. DNA for the CDR3: TGTGCCAGCAGTTACTGGCAAGATCAAGAGACCCAGTACTTC.